These 3 T cell receptor beta chains were all obtained from the same sample, sequenced in a study of shared clonotypes between healthy human individuals (dated by TCRdb to 2019 to 2021). The method was the immunoSEQ multiplex PCR assay. In its TCRdb copy, this immuneACCESS table keeps in-frame sequences only and misses some clones. Where compared with another copy, unresolved V genes explain less than half of these, and the others have no known cause. This sample gives about 1.4 million clones in total; around 97% of them show up just once. About 1.2% of the sample is in the top ten clones. Sample: naive CD4+ T cells sorted from blood. The label giving this sample's cell subset or site can be read as: CD45RA+ positively selected. The origin of the receptors is a man aged 25-45 years in good health.

This rearrangement joins TRBV7-6 to TRBJ2-5; D not certain. From germline, CDR1 is SGHVS and CDR2 FNYEAQ. The V end lost 6 bases, the J end lost 2 bases, and 10 bases lay between the germline ends. This CDR3 has 13 amino acids. CDR3 sequence reads: CASRIENQETQYF. In DNA form, the CDR3 reads TGTGCCAGCAGGATAGAGAATCAAGAGACCCAGTACTTC.

V gene TRBV2 combines with J gene TRBJ2-1; 7 positions match TRBD1. This CDR3 contains 15 residues. CDR1 is SNHLY and CDR2 is FYNNEI in the germline V gene. J was trimmed by 12 bases and V by 1 base; bases with no gene match: 12. CDR3 in amino acids: CASSEGTGWARGQFF. DNA of the CDR3: TGTGCCAGCAGTGAAGGGACAGGATGGGCAAGGGGGCAGTTCTTC.

The chain couples TRBV19 to TRBJ2-1, with TRBD2 identical over 8 bases. V was clipped by 4 bases and J by 7 bases; unmatched bases: 9. This CDR3 has 15 amino acids. The germline V gene has CDR1 LNHDA and CDR2 SQIVND (reference sequence). The CDR3 DNA reads TGTGCCAGTAGTACTCTCAGCGGGAGTTTGAATGAGCAGTTCTTC. Protein: CASSTLSGSLNEQFF.